This entry features one T cell receptor (beta chain) sequence. This sample stems from a study of blood T cell repertoires in COVID-19. Study at large: Cohort 3 donors counted as recovered after two negative PCRs, clearance, or resolved symptoms. Samples representing acute and convalescent COVID-19 were sourced from the United States, Italy and Spain. The analysed material was cDNA or gDNA that came from T cells, B-cell-depleted T cells, or PBMCs.

The protocol was immunoSEQ multiplex PCR, while the TCRdb copy is restricted to in-frame clones and leaves out a portion. In the table there are 400,000 or so clones, around 87% of which are singletons. The CDR3 totals 14 residues. V was pared by 10 bases and J by 6 bases, with 19 bases between. The germline CDR1 and CDR2 sequences are ENHRY and SYGVKD. Participants were aged about 18 to 95 years, lived in over 20 US areas, and enrolled virtually. The receptor's source is a middle-aged man in a cohort exposed to, infected with or recovered from COVID-19 (not recorded which). Sequenced: PBMCs or T cells enriched from blood (not recorded which). The rearrangement links TRBV10-3 to TRBJ2-4, with D unresolved. CDR3 in amino acids: CATRDGPKRNIQYF. DNA of the CDR3: TGTGCCACCCGAGATGGGCCGAAAAGAAACATTCAGTACTTC.